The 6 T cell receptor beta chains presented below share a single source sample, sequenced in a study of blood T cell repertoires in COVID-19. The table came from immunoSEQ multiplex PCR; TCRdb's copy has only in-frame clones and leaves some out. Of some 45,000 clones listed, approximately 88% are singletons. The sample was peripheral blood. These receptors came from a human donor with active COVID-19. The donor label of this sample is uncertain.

The CDR3 loop is CASSLKVGAPFVSYEQYF. For the CDR3, the DNA is TGTGCCAGCAGCTTAAAAGTAGGGGCCCCCTTCGTTTCCTACGAGCAGTACTTC. The rearrangement links TRBV7-6 to TRBJ2-7; tentative D call: TRBD1 (5 bases). Trimming pared 2 bases from V and 1 base from J, leaving 21 bases between. The CDR3 extends over 18 amino acids. Germline V gives CDR1 SGHVS, CDR2 FNYEAQ.

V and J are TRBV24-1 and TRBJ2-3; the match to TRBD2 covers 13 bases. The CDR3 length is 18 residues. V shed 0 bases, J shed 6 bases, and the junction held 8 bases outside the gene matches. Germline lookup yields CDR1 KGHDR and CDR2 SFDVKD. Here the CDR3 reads CATSDLRGLAGPPDTQYF. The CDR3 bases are TGTGCCACCAGTGATTTGCGGGGACTAGCGGGGCCCCCGGATACGCAGTATTTT.

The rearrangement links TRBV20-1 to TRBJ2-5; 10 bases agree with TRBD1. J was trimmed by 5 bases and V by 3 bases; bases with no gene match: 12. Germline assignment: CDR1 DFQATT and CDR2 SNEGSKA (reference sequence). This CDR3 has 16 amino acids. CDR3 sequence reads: CSASTWGQGLRETQYF. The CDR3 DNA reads TGCAGTGCTAGTACCTGGGGACAGGGGCTCCGGGAGACCCAGTACTTC.

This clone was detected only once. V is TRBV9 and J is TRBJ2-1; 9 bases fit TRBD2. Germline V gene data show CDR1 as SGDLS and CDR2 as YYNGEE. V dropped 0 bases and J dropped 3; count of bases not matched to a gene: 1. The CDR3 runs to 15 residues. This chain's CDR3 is CASSVDSGGYNEQFF. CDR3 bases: TGTGCCAGCAGCGTAGATAGCGGGGGCTACAATGAGCAGTTCTTC.

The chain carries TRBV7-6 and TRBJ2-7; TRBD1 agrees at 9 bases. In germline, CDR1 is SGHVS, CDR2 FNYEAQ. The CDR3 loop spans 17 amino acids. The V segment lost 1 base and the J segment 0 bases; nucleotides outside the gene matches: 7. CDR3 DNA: TGTGCCAGCAGCTTAGGGGTGACAGGGGGGAGCTCCTACGAGCAGTACTTC. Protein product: CASSLGVTGGSSYEQYF.

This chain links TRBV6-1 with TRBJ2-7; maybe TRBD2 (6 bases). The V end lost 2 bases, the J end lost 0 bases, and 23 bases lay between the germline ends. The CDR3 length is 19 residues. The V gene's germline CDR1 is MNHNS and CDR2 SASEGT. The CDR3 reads CASSEKRRGLAALSYEQYF. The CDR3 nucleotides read TGTGCCAGCAGTGAAAAACGTCGGGGATTAGCGGCCCTCTCCTACGAGCAGTACTTC.